The rows below give T cell receptor beta chains drawn from one sample of a study of beta chain features in type 1 diabetes. TCRdb keeps only in-frame clones here, not all; method: immunoSEQ multiplex PCR. This table holds more than 250,000 clones, about 13% found once. The sequencing sample was made of naive CD4+ T cells from blood. Receptor source: a man aged 25-40 years with type 1 diabetes. Both conserved end residues are part of each CDR3. The D gene is left open where the match is weak. Clone size is stated in some rows and not others, as once, few, many or a class when expanded.

d_call	clone_size	v_call	j_call	cdr3_nt	cdr3_aa
TRBD1	-	TRBV9	TRBJ2-1	TGTGCCAGCAGCGTATCGTTAAAGGACAGGGAGTTCTTC	CASSVSLKDREFF
-	few	TRBV6-5	TRBJ2-7	TGTGCCAGCAGTTACTCTTACAGCTACGAGCAGTACTTC	CASSYSYSYEQYF
-	few	TRBV18	TRBJ1-5	TGTGCCAGCTCACCCTCTACTAGGGGGAATCAGCCCCAGCATTTT	CASSPSTRGNQPQHF
TRBD2	few	TRBV6-5	TRBJ2-5	TGTGCCAGCAGGAGGACTAGCGTGGAGACCCAGTACTTC	CASRRTSVETQYF
TRBD1	few	TRBV6-1	TRBJ2-5	TGTGCCAGCAGTCTACAGGGGATAAGCGGAGAGACCCAGTACTTC	CASSLQGISGETQYF
-	few	TRBV6-1	TRBJ1-4	TGTGCCGGTCAGAGCGGATTCGAAAAACTGTTTTTT	CAGQSGFEKLFF
-	few	TRBV2	TRBJ2-3	TGTGCCAGCAGTGTGCGCGGCCCCACAGATACGCAGTATTTT	CASSVRGPTDTQYF
TRBD1	-	TRBV5-4	TRBJ2-5	TGTGCCAGCAGCTCGTCAGGGGGTGCATGGGAGACCCAGTACTTC	CASSSSGGAWETQYF
TRBD2	few	TRBV29-1	TRBJ2-1	TGCAGCGTTGATAGTTCGGGACTAGCAATCAATGAGCAGTTCTTC	CSVDSSGLAINEQFF
-	few	TRBV9	TRBJ2-5	TGTGCCAGCAGCGTCGGCCAGGGCAAAGAGACCCAGTACTTC	CASSVGQGKETQYF
-	few	TRBV7-9	TRBJ2-5	TGTGCCAGCAGTCTTAGAGCAGAGACCCAGTACTTC	CASSLRAETQYF
-	few	TRBV9	TRBJ1-1	TGTGCCAGCAGCGTACGACAGGCGGACACTGAAGCTTTCTTT	CASSVRQADTEAFF
-	few	TRBV29-1	TRBJ1-4	TGCAGCGTTGGTGGAGGACAGACTAATGAAAAACTGTTTTTT	CSVGGGQTNEKLFF
-	few	TRBV28	TRBJ2-7	TGTGCCAGCACTCGCGGTCCCTACGAGCAGTACTTC	CASTRGPYEQYF
TRBD2	few	TRBV7-9	TRBJ2-1	TGTGCCAGCAGCTCGTCCGGGACTACCCTGGCCAATGAGCAGTTCTTC	CASSSSGTTLANEQFF
TRBD1	few	TRBV15	TRBJ1-2	TGTGCCACCAGCCTGGGGACAGATTATGGCTACACCTTC	CATSLGTDYGYTF
-	-	TRBV7-2	TRBJ2-3	TGTGCCAGCAGCTTAAAAGGAGCAGATACGCAGTATTTT	CASSLKGADTQYF
TRBD1	-	TRBV5-1	TRBJ1-1	TGCGCCAGCAGCTTGGCACAGGGGGCTCGTGGCACTGAAGCTTTCTTT	CASSLAQGARGTEAFF
-	-	TRBV7-2	TRBJ2-7	TGTGCCAGCAGCCTCAGACATCCTCCCATGGACTTC	CASSLRHPPMDF
-	few	TRBV21-1	TRBJ2-3	TGTGCCAGCAGCCAGCGGCTCACAGATACGCAGTATTTT	CASSQRLTDTQYF
TRBD2	few	TRBV2	TRBJ2-1	TGTGCCAGCAGTGAAGGAGCTAGCGGGAGTTATGAGCAGTTCTTC	CASSEGASGSYEQFF
-	few	TRBV7-9	TRBJ2-5	TGTGCCAGCAGCTTTCCCCCCCGGGGTCAAGAGACCCAGTACTTC	CASSFPPRGQETQYF
TRBD2	few	TRBV5-1	TRBJ2-5	TGCGCCAGCAGTGGCGGGAGGGCCCAAGAGACCCAGTACTTC	CASSGGRAQETQYF
-	-	TRBV9	TRBJ2-7	TGTGCCAGCAGCGTAGCTAGCGAATCCGAGCAGTACTTC	CASSVASESEQYF
-	-	TRBV2	TRBJ1-2	TGTGCCAGCAGTGGAAAGCACCCAACTGATGGCTACACCTTC	CASSGKHPTDGYTF
-	-	TRBV9	TRBJ1-4	TGTGCCAGCAGCGTAACCGGGACATCGGGAGAAAAACTGTTTTTT	CASSVTGTSGEKLFF
-	few	TRBV2	TRBJ1-1	TGTGCCAGCAGCGAGACGGGACTGCGGTACACTGAAGCTTTCTTT	CASSETGLRYTEAFF
-	few	TRBV2	TRBJ2-1	TGTGCCAGCAGTGACGGAGTAAGTGAGCAGTTCTTC	CASSDGVSEQFF
TRBD1	-	TRBV28	TRBJ1-1	TGTGCCATCAAGGGGGCTGATTCGAACACTGAAGCTTTCTTT	CAIKGADSNTEAFF
-	-	TRBV6-5	TRBJ1-1	TGTGCCAGCAGTTATACCTACTTAAGAGTCACTGAAGCTTTCTTT	CASSYTYLRVTEAFF
TRBD2	-	TRBV28	TRBJ2-1	TGTGCCAGCAGCCAACTAGCGGGAGGCTACAATGAGCAGTTCTTC	CASSQLAGGYNEQFF
TRBD2	-	TRBV7-3	TRBJ2-2	TGTGCCAGCAGCTGGAGCGGGAGGGATTCCGGGGAGCTGTTTTTT	CASSWSGRDSGELFF
-	-	TRBV19	TRBJ2-6	TGTGCCAGTAGACAGACTGGGGCCAACGTCCTGACTTTC	CASRQTGANVLTF
TRBD2	-	TRBV29-1	TRBJ2-1	TGCAGCGGCAGCGGGAGGGCCGGGAATGAGCAGTTCTTC	CSGSGRAGNEQFF
TRBD1	few	TRBV13	TRBJ2-5	TGTGCCAGCAGTGACAGGGCGGAAGGCGAGACCCAGTACTTC	CASSDRAEGETQYF
-	few	TRBV28	TRBJ1-5	TGTGCCAGCAGTTTCGTCGAACGAGAATATCAGCCCCAGCATTTT	CASSFVEREYQPQHF
-	-	TRBV9	TRBJ1-4	TGTGCCAGCAGCGTAGGCGTCATAGAACGTGAAAAACTGTTTTTT	CASSVGVIEREKLFF
-	-	TRBV4-1	TRBJ1-5	TGCGCCAGCAGCCAAGAAACAATCAATCAGCCCCAGCATTTT	CASSQETINQPQHF
TRBD2	few	TRBV7-9	TRBJ2-1	TGTGCCAGCAGCTTAAGGCGGGAGGTCCGCAATGAGCAGTTCTTC	CASSLRREVRNEQFF
-	-	TRBV6-1	TRBJ2-3	TGTGCCAGCAGGCAAACCAGGGGAGATACGCAGTATTTT	CASRQTRGDTQYF
-	-	TRBV14	TRBJ2-5	TGTGCCAGCAGCCATATGGGTTCGGGGGAGACCCAGTACTTC	CASSHMGSGETQYF
TRBD2	few	TRBV9	TRBJ2-2	TGTGCCAGCAGCGCAGGAGCAACTAGCGGGAACACCGGGGAGCTGTTTTTT	CASSAGATSGNTGELFF
-	few	TRBV5-6	TRBJ1-5	TGTGCCAGCAGCTTGGGAGTAAGGGGCTACAATCAGCCCCAGCATTTT	CASSLGVRGYNQPQHF
-	-	TRBV19	TRBJ1-4	TGTGCCAGTAGTGAGGAGGGTCTTAATGAAAAACTGTTTTTT	CASSEEGLNEKLFF
TRBD2	-	TRBV11-3	TRBJ2-1	TGTGCCAGCAGCGGCCTAGCGGGAGCCTCCTACAATGAGCAGTTCTTC	CASSGLAGASYNEQFF
-	-	TRBV5-4	TRBJ2-1	TGTGCCAGCAGCTCGTCTAATGAGCAGTTCTTC	CASSSSNEQFF
-	-	TRBV4-2	TRBJ2-3	TGTGCCAGCAGCCATGCGGGACTCCTAGATTTCACAGATACGCAGTATTTT	CASSHAGLLDFTDTQYF
TRBD2	-	TRBV11-1	TRBJ2-1	TGTGCCAGCAGCTTTAGGCGTGCGGGAGAGGTGTACAATGAGCAGTTCTTC	CASSFRRAGEVYNEQFF
-	-	TRBV6-6	TRBJ2-7	TGTGCCAGCAGTCTCCTCGGGGACTTGACCTACGAGCAGTACTTC	CASSLLGDLTYEQYF
-	many	TRBV12-5	TRBJ2-1	TGTGCTAGTGGTTTGACTAATGAGCAGTTCTTC	CASGLTNEQFF